The rows below give T cell receptor beta chains drawn from one sample of a study of T-cell reconstitution after alpha-beta-depleted transplantation in children. A single record per CDR3 protein comes from TCRdb applying MiXCR to the PCR reads. The sample lists roughly 500,000 distinct CDR3 sequences, about 10% occurring once. The sequences come from PBMCs, collected before TCRalphabeta/CD19-depleted stem cell transplant. The source is a child aged 2-15 years with inherited bone marrow failure, due to receive a stem cell transplant. Each CDR3 is given with its conserved first and last residue. Fields, in order: J gene, D gene, V gene, clone size, CDR3 DNA, CDR3 protein. D genes are given only for firm matches. Size values are once, few and many counts, or a class for expanded clones, and some rows have none.

J gene: TRBJ1-1
D gene: -
V gene: TRBV25-1
clone size: many
CDR3 DNA: TGTGCCAGCCGCTCCGACAGCCCCAACTTGAACACTGAAGCTTTCTTT
CDR3 protein: CASRSDSPNLNTEAFF

J gene: TRBJ2-5
D gene: TRBD2
V gene: TRBV25-1
clone size: many
CDR3 DNA: TGTGCCAGCAGTGAATCGACACTAGCGGGAGGAGAGACCCAGTACTTC
CDR3 protein: CASSESTLAGGETQYF

J gene: TRBJ2-1
D gene: TRBD1
V gene: TRBV5-1
clone size: many
CDR3 DNA: TGCGCCAGCACCTGGACAGGGACCTACAATGAGCAGTTCTTC
CDR3 protein: CASTWTGTYNEQFF

J gene: TRBJ2-1
D gene: -
V gene: TRBV19
clone size: few
CDR3 DNA: -
CDR3 protein: CASTSGGLGNEQFF

J gene: TRBJ2-1
D gene: -
V gene: TRBV5-1
clone size: few
CDR3 DNA: TGCGCCAGCAGCTTGGCAGGGCTAGCGTCAATCCATGAGCAGTTCTTC
CDR3 protein: CASSLAGLASIHEQFF

J gene: TRBJ1-1
D gene: -
V gene: TRBV4-1
clone size: many
CDR3 DNA: TGCGCCAGCAGCCAAGCCCCATGGGTCACTGAAGCTTTCTTT
CDR3 protein: CASSQAPWVTEAFF

J gene: TRBJ1-6
D gene: -
V gene: TRBV4-3
clone size: -
CDR3 DNA: TGCGCCAGCAGCCAAGATTCCGCAGGGGCGAATTCACCCCTCCACTTT
CDR3 protein: CASSQDSAGANSPLHF

J gene: TRBJ2-1
D gene: TRBD2
V gene: TRBV28
clone size: few
CDR3 DNA: TGTGCCAGCAGTTCCCCAATTCTGCGGGAGAATACCTACAATGAGCAGTTCTTC
CDR3 protein: CASSSPILRENTYNEQFF

J gene: TRBJ2-7
D gene: TRBD2
V gene: TRBV5-4
clone size: few
CDR3 DNA: TGTGCCAGCAGTCTAGGACTAGCGGGAGGGCAAGACGAGCAGTACTTC
CDR3 protein: CASSLGLAGGQDEQYF

J gene: TRBJ2-1
D gene: TRBD2
V gene: TRBV11-2
clone size: few
CDR3 DNA: TGTGCCAGCAGCCCTCCAGGACTAGCGGGAGGTCCTGAGCAGTTCTTC
CDR3 protein: CASSPPGLAGGPEQFF

J gene: TRBJ2-3
D gene: -
V gene: TRBV6-9
clone size: once
CDR3 DNA: TGTGGGGCCAGTTATTTCCTCTGGACAGCAGATACGCAGTATTTT
CDR3 protein: CGASYFLWTADTQYF

J gene: TRBJ1-2
D gene: TRBD1
V gene: TRBV6-5
clone size: many
CDR3 DNA: TGTGCCAGCAGTTACCTAGGGACAGGGACTGGTGGCTACACCTTC
CDR3 protein: CASSYLGTGTGGYTF

J gene: TRBJ2-7
D gene: -
V gene: TRBV27
clone size: many
CDR3 DNA: TGTGCCAGGACCTTAACGGGACAAATCTACGAGCAGTACTTC
CDR3 protein: CARTLTGQIYEQYF

J gene: TRBJ1-2
D gene: -
V gene: TRBV13
clone size: many
CDR3 DNA: TGTGCCAGCAGCTCCAGCCTCACTTATGGCTACACCTTC
CDR3 protein: CASSSSLTYGYTF

J gene: TRBJ2-7
D gene: TRBD2
V gene: TRBV2
clone size: few
CDR3 DNA: TGTGCCAGCAGTGGACTAGCGGGAGTAGGGGAGCAGTACTTC
CDR3 protein: CASSGLAGVGEQYF

J gene: TRBJ1-6
D gene: -
V gene: TRBV7-9
clone size: many
CDR3 DNA: TGTGCCAGCAGCGATACACGGGAGGACTTAAATTCACCCCTCCACTTT
CDR3 protein: CASSDTREDLNSPLHF

J gene: TRBJ1-1
D gene: -
V gene: TRBV27
clone size: many
CDR3 DNA: TGTGCCAGCAGTTTAATGGGGAACCTGAACACTGAAGCTTTCTTT
CDR3 protein: CASSLMGNLNTEAFF

J gene: TRBJ2-7
D gene: -
V gene: TRBV29-1
clone size: many
CDR3 DNA: TGCAGCGTTGAAGAGTTTCAGGGGTCCTACGAGCAGTACTTC
CDR3 protein: CSVEEFQGSYEQYF

J gene: TRBJ2-1
D gene: TRBD1
V gene: TRBV6-5
clone size: many
CDR3 DNA: TGTGCCAGCAGCTACAGGGGCTCCTACAATGAGCAGTTCTTC
CDR3 protein: CASSYRGSYNEQFF

J gene: TRBJ2-2
D gene: -
V gene: TRBV4-1
clone size: -
CDR3 DNA: TGCGCCAGCAGCCAGGCTGGATGGGGCGCAGGCACCGGGGAGCTGTTTTTT
CDR3 protein: CASSQAGWGAGTGELFF

J gene: TRBJ2-7
D gene: -
V gene: TRBV6-1
clone size: many
CDR3 DNA: TGTGCCAGCAGTCTCTCCTTCCCCGGGACGCTCCCCTACGAGCAGTACTTC
CDR3 protein: CASSLSFPGTLPYEQYF

J gene: TRBJ2-2
D gene: -
V gene: TRBV12-3/TRBV12-4
clone size: many
CDR3 DNA: TGTGCCAGCAGCCGCGACACCGGGGAGCTGTTTTTT
CDR3 protein: CASSRDTGELFF

J gene: TRBJ2-7
D gene: -
V gene: TRBV27
clone size: many
CDR3 DNA: TGTGCCAGCAGTTTATATCCCGGCTCGGCCTTCGAGCAGTACTTC
CDR3 protein: CASSLYPGSAFEQYF

J gene: TRBJ2-2
D gene: -
V gene: TRBV5-1
clone size: many
CDR3 DNA: TGCGCCAGCAGCTTGAGAAGCGGAAACACCGGGGAGCTGTTTTTT
CDR3 protein: CASSLRSGNTGELFF

J gene: TRBJ2-7
D gene: -
V gene: TRBV7-2
clone size: many
CDR3 DNA: TGTGCCAGCAGCTATGACTACGAGCAGTACTTC
CDR3 protein: CASSYDYEQYF

J gene: TRBJ2-1
D gene: -
V gene: TRBV20-1
clone size: many
CDR3 DNA: TGCAGTGCTAGAGATCGAGGAGCGGCCCAGTTGAATGAGCAGTTCTTC
CDR3 protein: CSARDRGAAQLNEQFF

J gene: TRBJ2-5
D gene: -
V gene: TRBV27
clone size: -
CDR3 DNA: TGTGCCAGCAGTTTAGTTGGGGAAATGCCCCAGTACTTC
CDR3 protein: CASSLVGEMPQYF

J gene: TRBJ2-1
D gene: -
V gene: TRBV10-3
clone size: few
CDR3 DNA: TGTGCCATCAGTCAGACCAACAATGAGCAGTTCTTC
CDR3 protein: CAISQTNNEQFF

J gene: TRBJ2-1
D gene: TRBD2
V gene: TRBV6-2/TRBV6-3
clone size: -
CDR3 DNA: TGTGCCTCGGGAGAGGGGACTAGCGGGAGGCATAGCGGCCCCTACAATGAGCAGTTCTTC
CDR3 protein: CASGEGTSGRHSGPYNEQFF

J gene: TRBJ2-1
D gene: TRBD2
V gene: TRBV7-2
clone size: many
CDR3 DNA: TGTGCCAGCAGCTTAGATAGCGGGAGGGCCACTGAGCAGTTCTTC
CDR3 protein: CASSLDSGRATEQFF

J gene: TRBJ2-2
D gene: TRBD2
V gene: TRBV12-3/TRBV12-4
clone size: many
CDR3 DNA: TGTGCCAGCAGACGTCCGGGACTAGCGGTAACCGGGGAGCTGTTTTTT
CDR3 protein: CASRRPGLAVTGELFF

J gene: TRBJ2-1
D gene: -
V gene: TRBV7-9
clone size: many
CDR3 DNA: TGTGCCAGCAGCCCCCTTGCGGGATCCTACAATGAGCAGTTCTTC
CDR3 protein: CASSPLAGSYNEQFF

J gene: TRBJ2-7
D gene: TRBD1
V gene: TRBV28
clone size: many
CDR3 DNA: TGTGCCAGCAGGTCCGACAGGGGGACCTACGAGCAGTACTTC
CDR3 protein: CASRSDRGTYEQYF

J gene: TRBJ1-2
D gene: -
V gene: TRBV5-1
clone size: many
CDR3 DNA: TGCGCCAGCAGCTTGGCCGGTTCGGGCGGCTACACCTTC
CDR3 protein: CASSLAGSGGYTF

J gene: TRBJ2-5
D gene: -
V gene: TRBV29-1
clone size: many
CDR3 DNA: TGCAGCGCCCCGAAGGGGGAGACCCAGTACTTC
CDR3 protein: CSAPKGETQYF

J gene: TRBJ1-1
D gene: -
V gene: TRBV12-3/TRBV12-4
clone size: few
CDR3 DNA: TGTGCCAGCAGTTCGACAGGACATGAAGCTTTCTTT
CDR3 protein: CASSSTGHEAFF

J gene: TRBJ2-7
D gene: -
V gene: TRBV4-1
clone size: many
CDR3 DNA: TGCGCCAGCAGCCAAGATCTGTCCGGCTACGAGCAGTACTTC
CDR3 protein: CASSQDLSGYEQYF

J gene: TRBJ1-1
D gene: -
V gene: TRBV19
clone size: few
CDR3 DNA: TGTGCCAGTAAGTGGGGGCCAGGGCTGAGGACTGAAGCTTTCTTT
CDR3 protein: CASKWGPGLRTEAFF

J gene: TRBJ2-5
D gene: -
V gene: TRBV5-5
clone size: many
CDR3 DNA: TGTGCCAGCAGCGACCCTCGACGGGTCGAGACCCAGTACTTC
CDR3 protein: CASSDPRRVETQYF

J gene: TRBJ1-2
D gene: -
V gene: TRBV5-1
clone size: -
CDR3 DNA: TGCGCCAGCAGCCGGGTGACAGGAAACCTTAACTATGGCTACACCTTC
CDR3 protein: CASSRVTGNLNYGYTF

J gene: TRBJ2-1
D gene: -
V gene: TRBV20-1
clone size: many
CDR3 DNA: TGCAGTGCTAGAGACGGGACTGAAAACAATGAGCAGTTCTTC
CDR3 protein: CSARDGTENNEQFF

J gene: TRBJ2-1
D gene: TRBD2
V gene: TRBV20-1
clone size: many
CDR3 DNA: TGCAGTGCTGCTCAACTAGCGGGCTCCTACAATGAGCAGTTCTTC
CDR3 protein: CSAAQLAGSYNEQFF

J gene: TRBJ2-7
D gene: -
V gene: TRBV7-8
clone size: many
CDR3 DNA: TGTGCCAGCAGCATCACCAGGGACGAGCAGTACTTC
CDR3 protein: CASSITRDEQYF

J gene: TRBJ2-1
D gene: TRBD1
V gene: TRBV12-3/TRBV12-4
clone size: many
CDR3 DNA: TGTGCCAGCAGCTTGGGACAGAGCTCCTACAATGAGCAGTTCTTC
CDR3 protein: CASSLGQSSYNEQFF

J gene: TRBJ1-2
D gene: TRBD1
V gene: TRBV4-3
clone size: many
CDR3 DNA: TGCGCCAGCAGCCAAGGGCTCTGGGGACAGGCGAGTTTCTATGGCTACACCTTC
CDR3 protein: CASSQGLWGQASFYGYTF

J gene: TRBJ2-3
D gene: -
V gene: TRBV4-3
clone size: -
CDR3 DNA: TGCGCCAGCAGCCAAGAACGGTACAATGAGGTTACAGATACGCAGTATTTT
CDR3 protein: CASSQERYNEVTDTQYF

J gene: TRBJ2-2
D gene: TRBD2
V gene: TRBV20-1
clone size: -
CDR3 DNA: TGCAGTGCTAGATACAATAGCGGGAGATCGGTCACCGGGGAGCTGTTTTTT
CDR3 protein: CSARYNSGRSVTGELFF

J gene: TRBJ2-3
D gene: -
V gene: TRBV15
clone size: many
CDR3 DNA: TGTGCCACCAGCGTCGCGATGTGGAGCGCCCTCACAGATACGCAGTATTTT
CDR3 protein: CATSVAMWSALTDTQYF

J gene: TRBJ2-1
D gene: TRBD2
V gene: TRBV25-1
clone size: many
CDR3 DNA: TGTGCCAGCAGTGCCCCCGTCATGGTAGCGGGAATAAAGGATGAGCAGTTCTTC
CDR3 protein: CASSAPVMVAGIKDEQFF

J gene: TRBJ2-2
D gene: -
V gene: TRBV20-1
clone size: few
CDR3 DNA: TGCAGTGCTAGAGATCTTGGCCCGAGGGGGACCGGGGAGCTGTTTTTT
CDR3 protein: CSARDLGPRGTGELFF

J gene: TRBJ2-3
D gene: TRBD2
V gene: TRBV20-1
clone size: many
CDR3 DNA: TGCAGTGCTAAATTACTGGGACTAGCGGGAGTGACGCAGTATTTT
CDR3 protein: CSAKLLGLAGVTQYF

J gene: TRBJ2-1
D gene: TRBD2
V gene: TRBV29-1
clone size: many
CDR3 DNA: TGCAGCGTTGGAAGCGGGAGCACCTACAATGAGCAGTTCTTC
CDR3 protein: CSVGSGSTYNEQFF

J gene: TRBJ2-5
D gene: TRBD2
V gene: TRBV7-9
clone size: many
CDR3 DNA: TGTGCCAGCAGACACGGGACTAAACCGGAGACCCAGTACTTC
CDR3 protein: CASRHGTKPETQYF

J gene: TRBJ2-5
D gene: -
V gene: TRBV18
clone size: -
CDR3 DNA: TGTGCCAGCTCGATCCCCCCAGAGACCCAGTACTTC
CDR3 protein: CASSIPPETQYF

J gene: TRBJ2-1
D gene: -
V gene: TRBV7-9
clone size: -
CDR3 DNA: TGTGCCAGCAGGGAGGGGATGCATGAGCAGTTCTTC
CDR3 protein: CASREGMHEQFF

J gene: TRBJ2-3
D gene: TRBD2
V gene: TRBV12-3/TRBV12-4
clone size: many
CDR3 DNA: TGTGCCAGCAGCCGGACTAGCGGGCCTAGCACAGATACGCAGTATTTT
CDR3 protein: CASSRTSGPSTDTQYF

J gene: TRBJ2-1
D gene: -
V gene: TRBV5-5
clone size: many
CDR3 DNA: TGTGCCAGCAGCTCCTTTCCGGGGACCTACAATGAGCAGTTCTTC
CDR3 protein: CASSSFPGTYNEQFF

J gene: TRBJ2-3
D gene: TRBD2
V gene: TRBV5-1
clone size: many
CDR3 DNA: TGCGCCAGCAGCGCCCTTAGCGGGAGCGGGGCAGATACGCAGTATTTT
CDR3 protein: CASSALSGSGADTQYF